Following are 5 T cell receptor beta chains from one sample sequenced in a study of blood T cell repertoires in COVID-19 (dated by TCRdb to the early 2020s). Receptor amplification or capture employed the immunoSEQ multiplex PCR assay. TCRdb's version of the immuneACCESS table is confined to in-frame rearrangements and falls short of the full clone set. An unresolved V gene accounts for under half of the shortfall where checked; the remainder is of unknown origin. In all, the sample holds 350,000 to 450,000 clones, and more than 70% of those were seen once. The ten most abundant clones make up roughly 2.1% of the sample. The material sequenced was peripheral blood. The receptor source for this set is a woman aged 55-70 years with COVID-19, enrolled during active disease.

J is TRBJ2-5 and V is TRBV18; 8 bases are shared with TRBD1. This CDR3 spans 14 amino acids. CDR1 is KGHSH and CDR2 is LQKENI in the germline V gene. Unmatched junction bases numbered 4, after V lost 5 bases and J lost 2 bases. The CDR3 region is CASSSRTGQETQYF. For the CDR3, the DNA is TGTGCCAGCTCATCCCGGACAGGGCAAGAGACCCAGTACTTC. Full variable domain (outside the CDR3, taken from reference TRBV18 and TRBJ2-5): NAGVMQNPRHLVRRRGQEARLRCSPMKGHSHVYWYRQLPEEGLKFMVYLQKENIIDESGMPKERFSAEFPKEGPSILRIQQVVRGDSAAYFCASSSRTGQETQYFGPGTRLLVL.

This clone has ten or more counts. This chain connects TRBV29-1 to TRBJ2-2; D might be TRBD1 (6 bases). In germline, CDR1 is SQVTM, CDR2 ANQGSEA. CDR3 length: 13 amino acids. V lost 6 bases and J lost 5, with 13 bases in between. CDR3 residues: CSVRTGSTGELFF. In nucleotides, the CDR3 is TGCAGCGTCCGCACAGGGTCGACCGGGGAGCTGTTTTTT.

J is TRBJ1-1 and V is TRBV7-8, with TRBD1 as a possible D gene (6 bases). The V end was cut by 3 bases, the J end by 5 bases, with 13 bases between. Germline V gene lookup returns CDR1 SGHVS and CDR2 FQNEAQ. The CDR3 consists of 14 residues. CDR3 sequence reads: CASSLPGHDTEAFF. CDR3 sequence (DNA): TGTGCCAGCAGCTTGCCGGGACACGATACTGAAGCTTTCTTT.

The V call is TRBV11-2, the J call TRBJ2-5; a possible D gene is TRBD2 (5 bases). The CDR3 runs to 15 residues. In germline, CDR1 is SGHAT, CDR2 FQNNGV. Deletions cut 4 bases from V and 5 bases from J, with 17 bases between. DNA of the CDR3: TGTGCCAGCAGCTACCAAGATCCGAGGAGGGAGACCCAGTACTTC. This encodes CASSYQDPRRETQYF.

The chain combines TRBV6-5 with TRBJ1-3; D perhaps matches TRBD1 (6 bases). The CDR3 spans 15 residues. The V end lost 7 bases, the J end lost 0 bases, and 13 bases lay between the germline ends. Germline V gene lookup returns CDR1 MNHEY and CDR2 SVGAGI. CDR3 coding DNA: TGTGCCAGCACTAAGACAGGCTCCTCTGGAAACACCATATATTTT. Translated, it gives CASTKTGSSGNTIYF.